The next 30 T cell receptor beta chains were all read from a single sample in a study of glioma-infiltrating T cells. The iRepertoire nested amplicon-rescue multiplex PCR amplified TCR alpha and beta CDR3s from RNA. TCRdb itself ran the multiplex PCR reads through MiXCR, one entry per CDR3 protein. In the table there are 150,000 to 200,000 distinct CDR3 sequences, about 32% of which are singletons. Source material: glioma tissue, nonneoplastic brain tissue, or PBMCs (not recorded which). The source of these receptors is a human donor with low-grade glioma or glioblastoma, undergoing nonglioma brain surgery, or in good health (not recorded which).

Details on this clonotype: A much more abundant neighbour one base away suggests this may be a read error. The chain is built from TRBV20-1 and TRBJ2-7; no reliable D call. Germline CDR1 DFQATT, CDR2 SNEGSKA (reference sequence). Trimming took 1 base from V and 2 from J, leaving 9 bases between them. This CDR3 spans 13 amino acids. Here the CDR3 reads CSARGPATYEQYF. The CDR3 region has the DNA TGCAGTGCTAGAGGTCCGGCCACCTACGAGCAGTACTTC.

This clonotype was observed a handful of times. The chain joins TRBV3-1 to TRBJ2-7, with 9 bases fitting TRBD1. V was clipped by 5 bases and J by 2 bases; unmatched bases: 10. CDR3 length: 16 amino acids. CDR1 is LGHDT and CDR2 is YNNKEL in the germline V gene (reference sequence). In DNA, the CDR3 is TGTGCCAGCAGCTTCCCTGGCCGGGACAGGGCCTACGAGCAGTACTTC. It encodes CASSFPGRDRAYEQYF.

The genes are TRBV27 and TRBJ2-7; 9 bases line up with TRBD2. Per germline, CDR1 MNHEY and CDR2 SMNVEV (reference sequence). The CDR3 runs to 16 residues. V lost 2 bases to trimming and J lost 5 bases; unmatched junction nucleotides: 10. This CDR3 reads CASSLRGLASAHEQYF. CDR3 DNA sequence: TGTGCCAGCAGTTTACGAGGACTAGCGAGCGCGCACGAGCAGTACTTC.

This clonotype was detected ten times or more. The V gene is TRBV4-3, the J gene TRBJ2-7; D is perhaps TRBD2 (6 bases). V lost 4 bases and J 3 bases, leaving 13 bases between the germline ends. The CDR3 runs 14 residues. Germline V gene sequence: CDR1 LGHNA, CDR2 YSLEER. This CDR3 is CASSPGTGDYEQYF. CDR3 bases: TGCGCCAGCAGCCCCGGGACTGGCGACTACGAGCAGTACTTC.

This clonotype was counted ten times or more. This chain links TRBV7-9 with TRBJ2-3; perhaps D is TRBD1 or TRBD2 (5 bases each). Deletions cut 5 bases from V and 5 bases from J, with 11 bases between. There are 13 residues in the CDR3. The germline CDR1 and CDR2 sequences are SEHNR and FQNEAQ (reference sequence). The CDR3 nucleotides are TGTGCCAGCAGCCGCTCGGGGCAAGATACGCAGTATTTT. It specifies CASSRSGQDTQYF.

This clonotype was detected many times. V gene TRBV7-9 combines with J gene TRBJ2-7; D is uncertain. Germline CDR1 reads SEHNR; CDR2 reads FQNEAQ (reference sequence). V shed 2 bases and J shed 5 bases, with 4 bases lying between them. The CDR3 sequence is 11 residues long. CDR3 sequence: CASSLSDEQYF. Written as DNA, the CDR3 is TGTGCCAGCAGCTTAAGTGACGAGCAGTACTTC.

A few counts support this clonotype. The chain joins TRBV12-3 or TRBV12-4 to TRBJ2-1; possibly TRBD2 for D (6 bases). This CDR3 is built from 15 residues. The V gene lost 1 base and the J gene lost 3 bases, with 10 bases spanning the gap. Here the CDR3 DNA reads TGTGCCAGCAGTTTAGGTGCTAGCGACTACAATGAGCAGTTCTTC. Residues: CASSLGASDYNEQFF.

This clonotype appeared many times. The V and J genes are TRBV18 and TRBJ2-5, with 8 bases lining up with TRBD1. The CDR3 totals 16 residues. The V segment lost 3 bases and the J segment 0 bases; nucleotides outside the gene matches: 6. Germline V gene lookup returns CDR1 KGHSH and CDR2 LQKENI. CDR3 nucleotides: TGTGCCAGCTCACCGACGACAGGGGTTTACCAAGAGACCCAGTACTTC. It codes for CASSPTTGVYQETQYF.

The V gene is TRBV30, the J gene TRBJ2-1; TRBD2 matches at 9 bases. The CDR3 is 17 residues long. Germline trimming cut 0 bases from V and 0 bases from J; bases unmatched to any gene: 6. Germline V CDR1 and CDR2: GTSNPN, SVGIG (reference sequence). CDR3 residues: CAWSVESGRSSYNEQFF. As DNA, the CDR3 is TGTGCCTGGAGTGTAGAAAGCGGGAGGAGCTCCTACAATGAGCAGTTCTTC.

This clonotype was counted many times. This chain uses TRBV7-2 with TRBJ1-4, with D perhaps TRBD1 (5 bases). The CDR3 sequence is 14 residues long. The V and J ends lost 5 bases and 8 bases respectively, with 15 bases between them. The germline V gene encodes CDR1 SGHTA and CDR2 FQGNSA. The CDR3 is CASSALGVGEKLFF. The CDR3 DNA is TGTGCCAGCAGCGCATTGGGGGTCGGGGAAAAACTGTTTTTT.

The sample holds a few counts of this clonotype. The chain couples TRBV6-6 to TRBJ1-5; D not certain. The CDR3 totals 14 residues. Germline CDR1 and CDR2: MNHNY and SVGAGI (reference sequence). Trimming stripped 2 bases from V and 2 bases from J, with 7 bases between. Here the CDR3 reads CASSYEKGNQPQHF. For the CDR3, the DNA is TGTGCCAGCAGTTACGAAAAGGGCAATCAGCCCCAGCATTTT.

This clonotype was observed many times. The chain couples TRBV7-8 to TRBJ2-7; possibly TRBD1 or TRBD2 for D (5 bases each). Trimming shortened V by 1 base and J by 5 bases, and 18 bases separated the two germline ends. Germline values: CDR1 SGHVS, CDR2 FQNEAQ. This CDR3 spans 16 amino acids. DNA of the CDR3: TGTGCCAGCAGCTTAGGTTCGGGGATGGGGCTCCACGAGCAGTACTTC. Its translation: CASSLGSGMGLHEQYF.

On this clonotype itself: One end of the junction varies from germline; a read error may be responsible. The DNA of the CDR3 is TGCAGCGCTAGAGATCAAAGAGGGCGCACTGAAGCTTTCTTT. This codes for CSARDQRGRTEAFF. The chain employs TRBV20-1 and TRBJ1-1; no clear D. In germline, CDR1 is DFQATT, CDR2 SNEGSKA (reference sequence). CDR3 size: 14 residues.

The rearrangement joins TRBV9 to TRBJ2-5, with D perhaps TRBD1 or TRBD2 (5 bases each). The CDR3 runs 15 residues. V was cut by 1 base and J by 4 bases, with 14 bases left in between. Germline lookup yields CDR1 SGDLS and CDR2 YYNGEE. The CDR3 reads CASSVSGTPGETQYF. The CDR3, as DNA: TGTGCCAGCAGCGTATCTGGGACCCCGGGAGAGACCCAGTACTTC.

In its sample, this clonotype was seen many times. The gene calls are TRBV7-2 and TRBJ2-3; maybe TRBD2 (5 bases). The length of the CDR3 is 14 residues. Germline V gene lookup returns CDR1 SGHTA and CDR2 FQGNSA. V was shortened by 0 bases and J by 4 bases, with 8 bases between the two germline ends. CDR3 sequence (DNA): TGTGCCAGCAGCTTAGCGGGAGCTTCAGATACGCAGTATTTT. Protein product: CASSLAGASDTQYF.

At least ten counts were recorded for this clonotype. This chain links TRBV7-9 with TRBJ2-1; 7 bases align to TRBD1. CDR1 SEHNR and CDR2 FQNEAQ come from the germline V gene (reference sequence). The CDR3 has 12 residues. Unmatched junction bases numbered 5, after V lost 5 bases and J lost 10 bases. The CDR3 region has the DNA TGTGCCAGCAGCCCAGGGACAGCCGAGCAGTTCTTC. Translating gives CASSPGTAEQFF.

In regard to this clonotype: This may stem from a read error, because a much larger clone lies one nucleotide away. The genes are TRBV4-1 and TRBJ2-5; 7 bases agree with TRBD2. The CDR3 contains 16 residues. The trim removed 5 bases at V and 1 base at J, leaving 10 bases unmatched. CDR1 MGHRA and CDR2 YSYEKL come from the germline V gene. The chain's CDR3 is CASSTRAGDLQETQYF. In nucleotides, the CDR3 is TGCGCCAGCAGCACCCGGGCGGGAGACCTCCAAGAGACCCAGTACTTC.

In this sample, this clonotype turned up once. One base away lies a much larger clone, so this may be a sequencing read error. The rearrangement joins TRBV7-9 to TRBJ2-7, with D possibly matching TRBD1 (5 bases). This CDR3 comprises 14 residues. The V end lost 4 bases, the J end lost 0 bases, and 10 bases lay between the germline ends. Germline assignment: CDR1 SEHNR and CDR2 FQNEAQ (reference sequence). The CDR3: CASSSRQSSYEQYF. The CDR3 DNA follows: TGTGCCAGCAGCTCCCGACAGAGCTCCTACGAGCAGTACTTC.

This clonotype was observed many times. The V call is TRBV15, the J call TRBJ2-1; 11 nucleotides line up with TRBD2. V lost 0 bases to trimming and J lost 4 bases; unmatched junction nucleotides: 2. CDR3 length: 16 residues. Looked up from germline, CDR1 is LNHNV and CDR2 is YYDKDF (reference sequence). The CDR3 DNA reads TGTGCCACCAGCAGAGATCTAGCGGGAGGATACAATGAGCAGTTCTTC. Encoded protein: CATSRDLAGGYNEQFF.

This clonotype came up many times. The chain has TRBV30 and TRBJ1-5; the D gene is possibly TRBD1 (6 bases). CDR3 length: 12 amino acids. Trimming shortened V by 3 bases and J by 7 bases, and 10 bases separated the two germline ends. Germline CDR1 reads GTSNPN; CDR2 reads SVGIG (reference sequence). This chain's CDR3 is CAWRTGQQPQHF. CDR3 coding DNA: TGTGCCTGGAGGACAGGACAACAGCCCCAGCATTTT. Full variable domain (remainder filled in from reference TRBV30 and TRBJ1-5): SQTIHQWPATLVQPVGSPLSLECTVEGTSNPNLYWYRQAAGRGLQLLFYSVGIGQISSEVPQNLSASRPQDRQFILSSKKLLLSDSGFYLCAWRTGQQPQHFGDGTRLSIL.

Concerning this clonotype: A single base separates this from a much larger clone, so it may be a read error. The rearrangement uses TRBV29-1 and TRBJ2-7; D unclear. CDR1 is SQVTM, CDR2 ANQGSEA, per germline. CDR3 size: 13 residues. V gave up 7 bases and J gave up 9 bases, with 22 bases separating them. CDR3 sequence: CSALPDTAKGQYF. The CDR3 nucleotides read TGCAGCGCCCTACCCGACACGGCGAAGGGGCAGTACTTC.

In this sample, this clonotype turned up a few times. The chain joins TRBV4-2 to TRBJ2-3; D possibly uses TRBD1 or TRBD2 (5 bases each). The CDR3 is 15 residues long. Looked up from germline, CDR1 is LGHNA and CDR2 is YNFKEQ. V was trimmed by 0 bases and J by 5 bases, leaving 12 bases between them. The CDR3: CASSQDRDVGDTQYF. For the CDR3, the DNA is TGTGCCAGCAGCCAAGATCGGGACGTAGGAGATACGCAGTATTTT.

This clonotype showed up many times. The V gene is TRBV20-1, the J gene TRBJ2-3; a weak D match, TRBD2 (5 bases). V was cut by 4 bases and J by 3 bases, with 14 bases left in between. The CDR3 length is 14 residues. CDR1 is DFQATT, CDR2 SNEGSKA, per germline (reference sequence). The CDR3 DNA follows: TGCAGTGCTAACTTAGCTAGCAGTACAGATACGCAGTATTTT. Translated: CSANLASSTDTQYF.

The chain is built from TRBV4-2 and TRBJ1-1, with TRBD1 as a possible D gene (5 bases). Germline lookup yields CDR1 LGHNA and CDR2 YNFKEQ. V lost 3 bases, J lost 3 bases, and 8 bases lay in between. CDR3 length: 13 residues. The DNA for the CDR3 is TGTGCCAGCAGCCACGGGGCCGACACTGAAGCTTTCTTT. Its translation is CASSHGADTEAFF.

This clonotype was observed at least ten times. The chain recombines TRBV28 with TRBJ2-1; D could derive from TRBD1 or TRBD2 (5 bases each). CDR3 length: 14 residues. Per the germline V gene, CDR1 is MDHEN and CDR2 is SYDVKM. V lost 1 base, J lost 5 bases, and 9 bases lay in between. The CDR3 sequence is CASSLYGGNNEQFF. Written as DNA, the CDR3 is TGTGCCAGCAGTTTATATGGGGGTAACAATGAGCAGTTCTTC. Full variable domain (rest looked up from reference TRBV28 and TRBJ2-1): DVKVTQSSRYLVKRTGEKVFLECVQDMDHENMFWYRQDPGLGLRLIYFSYDVKMKEKGDIPEGYSVSREKKERFSLILESASTNQTSMYLCASSLYGGNNEQFFGPGTRLTVL.

This clonotype was seen many times. The rearrangement uses TRBV20-1 and TRBJ2-2; 8 bases are a match to TRBD1. Per the germline V gene, CDR1 is DFQATT and CDR2 is SNEGSKA (reference sequence). The ends lost 3 bases at V and 1 base at J; junction bases unmatched: 1. The length of the CDR3 is 14 residues. CDR3 bases: TGCAGTGCTAGGACAGGGGAGAACACCGGGGAGCTGTTTTTT. Translated, it gives CSARTGENTGELFF.

This clonotype appeared many times. This chain uses TRBV2 with TRBJ1-1, with TRBD1 identical over 7 bases. Germline CDR1 and CDR2: SNHLY and FYNNEI. The CDR3 sequence is 14 residues long. The trim removed 8 bases at V and 4 bases at J, leaving 10 bases unmatched. Here the CDR3 reads CASVPDRESTEAFF. CDR3 in DNA: TGTGCCAGCGTCCCCGACAGGGAGAGCACTGAAGCTTTCTTT.

For this clonotype: Being one base from a much bigger clone, this may be a read error. J is TRBJ2-7 and V is TRBV11-1; 8 bases line up with TRBD1. Looked up from germline, CDR1 is SGHAT and CDR2 is FQDESV (reference sequence). V trimming: 5 bases; J trimming: 6 bases; junction bases outside the gene matches: 12. CDR3 size: 15 residues. CDR3 loop: CASSPRTGTGAEQYF. DNA for the CDR3: TGTGCCAGCAGCCCACGGACCGGGACAGGTGCCGAGCAGTACTTC.

This clonotype came up a few times. The V gene is TRBV4-2, the J gene TRBJ1-6; maybe TRBD1 (5 bases). This CDR3 spans 17 amino acids. Looked up from germline, CDR1 is LGHNA and CDR2 is YNFKEQ. Trimming took off 3 bases at V and 7 bases at J, with 19 bases between the two ends. The CDR3 sequence: CASSHDDSREGNSPLHF. The CDR3 bases are TGTGCCAGCAGCCATGATGACAGCAGGGAAGGGAATTCACCCCTCCACTTT.

This clonotype was counted ten times or more. This chain joins TRBV20-1 and TRBJ2-1, with 10 bases lining up with TRBD2. Germline lookup yields CDR1 DFQATT and CDR2 SNEGSKA (reference sequence). CDR3 size: 18 residues. The junction had 20 bases not matched to a gene; V was cut back by 6 bases and J by 6 bases. CDR3 sequence reads: CSAKADSGRLDSTNEQFF. The CDR3 DNA reads as TGCAGTGCCAAGGCGGATAGCGGGAGGCTAGACTCTACCAATGAGCAGTTCTTC.